A selection of T cell receptor beta chains follows, all from one sample in a study of OX40 agonist ivuxolimab in advanced cancers. Assay: immunoSEQ multiplex PCR; the TCRdb copy retains only in-frame clones and omits some. The repertoire includes 80,000 or so clones, roughly nine tenths of them detected once, and 8% sits in the top ten. The input for sequencing was CD4+ or CD8+ T cells sorted from blood, taken in a trial of the OX40 agonist ivuxolimab. The receptors were sampled from an adult with an advanced solid tumor such as melanoma, head and neck, liver or kidney cancer. Each CDR3 is given with its conserved first and last residue. Fields, in order: CDR3 length, J gene, D gene, V gene, CDR3 protein, CDR3 DNA. The D gene is left open where the match is weak.

len: 15
j_gene: TRBJ2-7
d_gene: TRBD2
v_gene: TRBV5-1
CDR3aa: CASSSGSGRVNEQYF
CDR3nt: TGCGCCAGCAGCTCCGGTAGCGGGAGGGTCAACGAGCAGTACTTC

len: 15
j_gene: TRBJ2-2
d_gene: TRBD2
v_gene: TRBV28
CDR3aa: CASSFLAGNTGELFF
CDR3nt: TGTGCCAGCAGTTTTCTAGCGGGGAACACCGGGGAGCTGTTTTTT

len: 17
j_gene: TRBJ1-2
d_gene: TRBD1
v_gene: TRBV5-1
CDR3aa: CASSLDTSGQFNYGYTF
CDR3nt: TGCGCCAGCAGCTTGGACACCTCGGGACAGTTCAACTATGGCTACACCTTC

len: 16
j_gene: TRBJ2-3
d_gene: TRBD1
v_gene: TRBV9
CDR3aa: CASSPIERGQVDTQYF
CDR3nt: TGTGCCAGCAGCCCTATAGAGAGGGGGCAGGTAGATACGCAGTATTTT

len: 14
j_gene: TRBJ1-2
d_gene: NA
v_gene: TRBV14
CDR3aa: CASSPRRTGNGYTF
CDR3nt: TGTGCCAGCAGCCCCCGGCGTACAGGGAATGGCTACACCTTC

len: 16
j_gene: TRBJ1-5
d_gene: NA
v_gene: TRBV7-2
CDR3aa: CASSLVPGASNQPQHF
CDR3nt: TGTGCCAGCAGCTTAGTCCCAGGGGCAAGCAATCAGCCCCAGCATTTT

len: 16
j_gene: TRBJ1-3
d_gene: NA
v_gene: TRBV19
CDR3aa: CASSAPPGLSANTIYF
CDR3nt: TGTGCCAGTAGTGCTCCCCCGGGCCTATCGGCAAACACCATATATTTT

len: 16
j_gene: TRBJ1-6
d_gene: NA
v_gene: TRBV4-2
CDR3aa: CASSQRQGDYNSPLHF
CDR3nt: TGTGCCAGCAGCCAAAGGCAAGGGGACTATAATTCACCCCTCCACTTT

len: 14
j_gene: TRBJ2-5
d_gene: NA
v_gene: TRBV10-1
CDR3aa: CASSRDTGGETQYF
CDR3nt: TGCGCCAGCAGCAGGGACACGGGGGGAGAGACCCAGTACTTC

len: 11
j_gene: TRBJ1-1
d_gene: NA
v_gene: TRBV7-2
CDR3aa: CASSRFTEAFF
CDR3nt: TGTGCCAGCAGCCGATTCACTGAAGCTTTCTTT

len: 15
j_gene: TRBJ2-7
d_gene: NA
v_gene: TRBV7-9
CDR3aa: CASSFSIGLPGEQYF
CDR3nt: TGTGCCAGCAGCTTCTCAATTGGACTCCCGGGAGAGCAGTACTTC

len: 14
j_gene: TRBJ1-1
d_gene: NA
v_gene: TRBV6-5
CDR3aa: CASSPRGPGTEAFF
CDR3nt: TGTGCCAGCAGCCCCCGGGGTCCAGGGACTGAAGCTTTCTTT

len: 12
j_gene: TRBJ2-5
d_gene: TRBD2
v_gene: TRBV7-7
CDR3aa: CASSSSGETQYF
CDR3nt: TGTGCCAGCAGCTCTAGCGGAGAGACCCAGTACTTC

len: 12
j_gene: TRBJ1-1
d_gene: NA
v_gene: TRBV6-5
CDR3aa: CASSYWGPEAFF
CDR3nt: TGTGCCAGCAGTTACTGGGGACCTGAAGCTTTCTTT

len: 15
j_gene: TRBJ1-2
d_gene: TRBD1
v_gene: TRBV15
CDR3aa: CATSRGDRENYGYTF
CDR3nt: TGTGCCACCAGCAGAGGGGACAGAGAAAACTATGGCTACACCTTC